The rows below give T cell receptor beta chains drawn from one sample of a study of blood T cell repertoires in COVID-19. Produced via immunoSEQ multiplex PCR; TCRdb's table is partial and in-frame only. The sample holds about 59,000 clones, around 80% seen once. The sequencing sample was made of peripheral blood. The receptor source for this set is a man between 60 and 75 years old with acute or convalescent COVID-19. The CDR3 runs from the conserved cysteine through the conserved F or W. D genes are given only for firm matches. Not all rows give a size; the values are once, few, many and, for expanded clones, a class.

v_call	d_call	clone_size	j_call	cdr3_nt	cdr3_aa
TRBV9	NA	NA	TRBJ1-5	TGTGCCAGCAGAGAGAAGCCCCAGCATTTT	CASREKPQHF
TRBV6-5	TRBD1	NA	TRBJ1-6	TGTGCCAGCAACCTTGGGGGACAGGGTGGTTCACCCCTCCACTTT	CASNLGGQGGSPLHF
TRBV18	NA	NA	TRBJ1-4	TGTGCCAGCTCCTGGCAAACTAATGAAAAACTGTTTTTT	CASSWQTNEKLFF
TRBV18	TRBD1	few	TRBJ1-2	TGTGCCAGCTCACCAAACTCCCCGGGACAGGGTACACCGTATGGCTACACCTTC	CASSPNSPGQGTPYGYTF
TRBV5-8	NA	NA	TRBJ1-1	TGTGCCAGCAGCGGTAGAGGCCAGACTGAAGCTTTCTTT	CASSGRGQTEAFF
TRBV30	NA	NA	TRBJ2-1	TGTGCCTGGAGTGAGGACAGAAATGAGCAGTTCTTC	CAWSEDRNEQFF
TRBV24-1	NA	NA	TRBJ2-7	TGTGCCACCAGTCAGGGTAATCGCTACGAGCAGTACTTC	CATSQGNRYEQYF
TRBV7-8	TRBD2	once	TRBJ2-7	TGTGCCAGCATCCCACTAGCGGGAGTCTCCTACGAGCAGTACTTC	CASIPLAGVSYEQYF
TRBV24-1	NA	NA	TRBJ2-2	TGTGCCACCAGTGGCGACTCCGGGGAGCTGTTTTTT	CATSGDSGELFF
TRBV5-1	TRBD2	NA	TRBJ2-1	TGCGCCAGCAGCTACGGACTAGCGGGATCCTACAATGAGCAGTTCTTC	CASSYGLAGSYNEQFF
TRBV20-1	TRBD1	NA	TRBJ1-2	TGCAGTGCTTGGGACAGGGCTGGCTACACCTTC	CSAWDRAGYTF
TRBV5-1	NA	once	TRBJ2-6	TGCGCCAGCAGCACGCCCGGGTCAATGGCCAACGTCCTGACTTTC	CASSTPGSMANVLTF
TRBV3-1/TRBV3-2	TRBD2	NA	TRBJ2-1	TGTGCCAGCAGCCCCGGACTAGCGGGAGAGCAGTTCTTC	CASSPGLAGEQFF
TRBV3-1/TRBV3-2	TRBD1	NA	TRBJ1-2	TGTGCCAGCAGCCAAGAGGGACAGTCCTATGGCTACACCTTC	CASSQEGQSYGYTF
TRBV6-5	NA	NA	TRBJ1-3	TGTGCCAGCAGGGGCGGGGTCCCTGGAAACACCATATATTTT	CASRGGVPGNTIYF
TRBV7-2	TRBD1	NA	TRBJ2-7	TGTGCCAGCAGCTTAGTTGCGGGACAGGTCGCCTACGAGCAGTACTTC	CASSLVAGQVAYEQYF
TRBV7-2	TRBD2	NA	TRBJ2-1	TGTGCCAGCAGCCCGTTAGCGGGATGGGGTGAGCAGTTCTTC	CASSPLAGWGEQFF
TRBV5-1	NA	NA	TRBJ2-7	TGCGCCAGCAGCTTAGCGGACCGCTACGAGCAGTACTTC	CASSLADRYEQYF
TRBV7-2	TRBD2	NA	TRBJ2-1	TGTGCCAGCAGCTTAGTACTCCAGCGGGAGTACTACAATGAGCAGTTCTTC	CASSLVLQREYYNEQFF